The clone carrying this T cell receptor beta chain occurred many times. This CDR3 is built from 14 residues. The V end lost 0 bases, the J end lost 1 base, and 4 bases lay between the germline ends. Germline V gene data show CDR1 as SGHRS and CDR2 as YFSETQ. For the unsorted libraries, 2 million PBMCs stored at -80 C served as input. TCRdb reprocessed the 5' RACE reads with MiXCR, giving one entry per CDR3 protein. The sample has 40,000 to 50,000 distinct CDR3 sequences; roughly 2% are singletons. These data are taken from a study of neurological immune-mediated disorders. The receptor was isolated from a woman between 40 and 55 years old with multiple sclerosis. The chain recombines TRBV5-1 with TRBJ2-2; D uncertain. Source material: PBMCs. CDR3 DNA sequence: TGCGCCAGCAGCTTGGGAGGGAACACCGGGGAGCTGTTTTTT. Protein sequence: CASSLGGNTGELFF.